The clone carrying this TCR beta chain was observed many times. What it binds is unknown. This sample was taken from a study of neurological immune-mediated disorders. Study results and caveats: The absence of any CDR3 amino acid sequence shared by expanded clones across subjects suggests that repertoires were private in all groups.

Trimming took off 5 bases at V and 8 bases at J, with 16 bases between the two ends. This CDR3 has 14 amino acids. Germline V gene data show CDR1 as SGHTA and CDR2 as FQGNSA. TCRdb called the 5' RACE reads again in MiXCR, with one record for every CDR3 protein. The sample records some 79,000 distinct CDR3 sequences, roughly 13% being singletons. Source material: PBMCs. V and J are TRBV7-2 and TRBJ2-1; no clear D gene. This TCR was sampled from a woman between 45 and 65 years old in good health. The CDR3 DNA is TGTGCCAGCAGCCTGCGTAGACTTCAGGATGAGCAGTTCTTC. Encoded protein: CASSLRRLQDEQFF.